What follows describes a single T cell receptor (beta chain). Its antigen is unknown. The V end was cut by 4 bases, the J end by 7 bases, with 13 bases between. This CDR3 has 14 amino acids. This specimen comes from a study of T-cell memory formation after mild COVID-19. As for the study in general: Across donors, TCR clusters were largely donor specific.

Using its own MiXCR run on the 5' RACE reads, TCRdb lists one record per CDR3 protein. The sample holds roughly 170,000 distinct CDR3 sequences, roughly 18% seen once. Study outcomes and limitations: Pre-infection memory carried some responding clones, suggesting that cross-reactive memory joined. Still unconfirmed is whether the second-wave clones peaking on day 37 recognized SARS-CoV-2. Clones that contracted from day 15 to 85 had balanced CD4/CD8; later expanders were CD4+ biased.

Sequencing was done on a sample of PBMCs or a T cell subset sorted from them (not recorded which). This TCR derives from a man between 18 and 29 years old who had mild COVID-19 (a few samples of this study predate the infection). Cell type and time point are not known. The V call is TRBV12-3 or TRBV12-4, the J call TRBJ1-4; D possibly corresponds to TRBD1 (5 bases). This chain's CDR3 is CASSSARQGEKLFF. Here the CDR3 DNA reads TGTGCCAGCAGTTCAGCTCGGCAGGGTGAAAAACTGTTTTTT.